This T cell receptor (beta chain) stems from a study of cytomegalovirus exposure and HLA in healthy donors. V lost 2 bases and J 6 bases, leaving 8 bases between the germline ends. The CDR3 contains 12 residues. Germline V gene lookup returns CDR1 SNHLY and CDR2 FYNNEI. Of note for this clone: Its antigen is as yet unknown.

Findings and caveats of the study: HLA allele associations emerged for about 16,000 TCR beta sequences in a later analysis, at 0.05 false discovery rate. Only CMV serostatus was available as immune exposure information.

60 Vbeta and 13 Jbeta primers were used in PCR. TCRdb keeps only in-frame clones here, not all; method: immunoSEQ multiplex PCR. The sample shows approximately 150,000 clones, about three quarters of them seen only once. The sequence derives from a female donor in good health and CMV-seronegative. V gene TRBV2 combines with J gene TRBJ2-7; TRBD2 is a possible D gene (5 bases). The sample taken for sequencing was PBMCs. The CDR3 DNA is TGTGCCAGCAGTGAACTCGCGGGCGAGCAGTACTTC. The encoded protein is CASSELAGEQYF.